The entry that follows covers one TCR beta chain sequence. Its antigen remains unidentified. This record belongs to a study of OX40 agonist ivuxolimab in advanced cancers. On the study more broadly: In this trial design, patients received ivuxolimab intravenously at 0.01 to 10 mg/kg every 2 weeks.

This CDR3 has 13 residues. Between the trimmed V and J ends, which lost 1 base and 6 bases, there was a span of 9 bases. Germline CDR1 and CDR2: KGHSH and LQKENI. Findings and caveats of the study: No determination was made of the antigen specificity of the expanded peripheral T cells. CD8+ T cells were the subset that, on average, had more expanded clones than CD4+. By week 6 at 0.1 to 3.0 mg/kg, blood CD4+ and CD8+ T cells had expanded clonally.

Sequenced by immunoSEQ multiplex PCR; TCRdb stores in-frame clones only, minus some. The sample includes some 27,000 clones, around four fifths of them seen just once. The sequence derives from an adult with an advanced solid tumor such as melanoma, head and neck, liver or kidney cancer. The sample consisted of CD4+ or CD8+ T cells sorted from blood, taken in a trial of the OX40 agonist ivuxolimab. The gene calls are TRBV18 and TRBJ1-2, with D hard to call. The CDR3, as DNA: TGTGCCAGCTCACCACTGGGCGGCGATGGCTACACCTTC. Residues: CASSPLGGDGYTF.